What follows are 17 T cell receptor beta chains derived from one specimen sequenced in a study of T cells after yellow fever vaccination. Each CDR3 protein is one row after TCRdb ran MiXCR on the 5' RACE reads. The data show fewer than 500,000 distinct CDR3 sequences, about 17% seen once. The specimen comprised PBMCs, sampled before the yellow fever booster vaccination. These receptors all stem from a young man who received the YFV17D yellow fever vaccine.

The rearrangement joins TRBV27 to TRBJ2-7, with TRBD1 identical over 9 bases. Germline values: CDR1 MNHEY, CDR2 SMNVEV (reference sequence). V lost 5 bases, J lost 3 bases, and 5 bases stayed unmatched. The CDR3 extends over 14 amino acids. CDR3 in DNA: TGTGCCAGCAGTCTCCTGGACAGGGGCTACGAGCAGTACTTC. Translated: CASSLLDRGYEQYF.

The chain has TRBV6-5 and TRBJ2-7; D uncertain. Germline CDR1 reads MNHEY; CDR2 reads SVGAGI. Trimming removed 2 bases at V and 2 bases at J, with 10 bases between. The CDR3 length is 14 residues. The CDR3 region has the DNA TGTGCCAGCAGTTACCCCGGTAGGGCCTACGAGCAGTACTTC. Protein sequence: CASSYPGRAYEQYF.

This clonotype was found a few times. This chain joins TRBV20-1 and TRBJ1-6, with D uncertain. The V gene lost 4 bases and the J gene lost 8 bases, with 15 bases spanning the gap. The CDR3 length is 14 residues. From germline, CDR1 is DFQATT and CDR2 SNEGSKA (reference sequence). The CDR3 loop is CSATRIGGDSPLHF. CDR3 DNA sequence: TGCAGTGCTACCAGGATCGGCGGGGATTCACCCCTCCACTTT.

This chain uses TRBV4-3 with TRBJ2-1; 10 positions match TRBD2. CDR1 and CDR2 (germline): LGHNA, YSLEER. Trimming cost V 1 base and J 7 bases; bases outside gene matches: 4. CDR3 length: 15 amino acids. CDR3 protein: CASSQVISGGNEQFF. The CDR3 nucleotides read TGCGCCAGCAGCCAAGTTATTAGCGGGGGGAATGAGCAGTTCTTC.

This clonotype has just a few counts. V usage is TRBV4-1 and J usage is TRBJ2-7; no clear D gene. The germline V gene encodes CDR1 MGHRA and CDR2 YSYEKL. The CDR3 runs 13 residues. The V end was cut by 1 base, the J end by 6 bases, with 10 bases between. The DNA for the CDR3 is TGCGCCAGCAGCCAAGTTATATCGGCCGAGCAGTACTTC. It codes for CASSQVISAEQYF.

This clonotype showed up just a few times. The CDR3, as DNA: TGTGCCAGCGGGAGTTTCGGGAGGGATACGCAGTATTTT. Residues: CASGSFGRDTQYF. This chain links TRBV5-6 with TRBJ2-3, with TRBD2 identical over 7 bases. Germline trimming cut 7 bases from V and 6 bases from J; bases unmatched to any gene: 8. This CDR3 spans 13 amino acids. Germline CDR1 and CDR2: SGHDT and YYEEEE.

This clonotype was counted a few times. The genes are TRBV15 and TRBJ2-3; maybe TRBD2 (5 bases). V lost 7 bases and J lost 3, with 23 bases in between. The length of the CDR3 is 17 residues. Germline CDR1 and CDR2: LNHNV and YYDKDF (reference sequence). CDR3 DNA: TGTGCCACCAAACCGACGACTCGGGGAGTCAGGACAGATACGCAGTATTTT. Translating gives CATKPTTRGVRTDTQYF.

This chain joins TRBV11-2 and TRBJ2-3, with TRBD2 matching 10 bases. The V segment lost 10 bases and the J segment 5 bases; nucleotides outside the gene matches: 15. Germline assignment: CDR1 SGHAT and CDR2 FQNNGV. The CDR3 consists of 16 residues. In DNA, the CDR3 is TGTGCCACCACATATGAGCTAGCGGGGGAAGGAGATACGCAGTATTTT. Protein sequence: CATTYELAGEGDTQYF.

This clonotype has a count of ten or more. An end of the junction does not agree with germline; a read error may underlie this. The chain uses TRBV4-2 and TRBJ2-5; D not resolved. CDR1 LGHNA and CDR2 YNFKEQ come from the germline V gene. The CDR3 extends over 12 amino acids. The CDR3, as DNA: TGCGCCAGCAGCCAAGATCGGGAGACCCAGTACTTC. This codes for CASSQDRETQYF.

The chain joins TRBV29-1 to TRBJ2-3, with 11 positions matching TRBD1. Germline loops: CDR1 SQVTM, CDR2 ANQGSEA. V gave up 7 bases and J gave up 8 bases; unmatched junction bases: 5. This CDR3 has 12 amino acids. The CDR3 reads CSADRGQGTQYF. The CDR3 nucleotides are TGCAGCGCGGACAGGGGGCAAGGTACGCAGTATTTT.

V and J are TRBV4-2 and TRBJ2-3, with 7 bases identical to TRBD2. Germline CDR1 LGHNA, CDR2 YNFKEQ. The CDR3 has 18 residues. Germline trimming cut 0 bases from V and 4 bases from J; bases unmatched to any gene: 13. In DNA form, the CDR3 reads TGTGCCAGCAGCCAAGATCCGGTTCGGCGGGGAGGGGCAGATACGCAGTATTTT. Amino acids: CASSQDPVRRGGADTQYF.

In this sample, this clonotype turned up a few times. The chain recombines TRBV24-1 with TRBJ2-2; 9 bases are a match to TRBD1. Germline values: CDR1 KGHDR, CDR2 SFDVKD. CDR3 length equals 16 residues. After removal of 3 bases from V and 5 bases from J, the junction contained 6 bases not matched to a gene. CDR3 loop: CATSDPGTGWTGELFF. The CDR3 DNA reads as TGTGCCACCAGTGATCCCGGGACAGGGTGGACCGGGGAGCTGTTTTTT.

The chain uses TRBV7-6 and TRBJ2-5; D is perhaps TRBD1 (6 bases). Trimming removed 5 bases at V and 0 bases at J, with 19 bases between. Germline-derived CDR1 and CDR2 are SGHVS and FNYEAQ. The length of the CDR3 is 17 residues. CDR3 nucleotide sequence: TGTGCCAGCAGCGTATGGAACAGGGATGAGTACCAAGAGACCCAGTACTTC. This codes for CASSVWNRDEYQETQYF.

CDR3 coding DNA: TGTGCCAGCAGGAAACCCTCGAACACCGGGGAGCTGTTTTTT. It yields the protein CASRKPSNTGELFF. The chain combines TRBV3-1 with TRBJ2-2, with no clear D. Germline V CDR1 and CDR2: LGHDT, YNNKEL (reference sequence). The V end was cut by 6 bases, the J end by 0 bases, with 8 bases between. This CDR3 region has 14 residues.

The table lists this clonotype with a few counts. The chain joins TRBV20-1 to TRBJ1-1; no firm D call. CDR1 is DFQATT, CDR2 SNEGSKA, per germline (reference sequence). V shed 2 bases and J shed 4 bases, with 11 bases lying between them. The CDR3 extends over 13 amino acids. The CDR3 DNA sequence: TGCAGTGCTAGAATCGGGGTGGGCACTGAAGCTTTCTTT. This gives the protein CSARIGVGTEAFF.

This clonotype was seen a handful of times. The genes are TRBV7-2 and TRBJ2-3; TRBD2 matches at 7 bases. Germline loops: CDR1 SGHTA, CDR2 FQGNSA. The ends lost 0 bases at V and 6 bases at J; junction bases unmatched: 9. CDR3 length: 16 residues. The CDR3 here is CASSLARGLRRDTQYF. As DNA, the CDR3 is TGTGCCAGCAGCTTAGCTCGGGGACTAAGACGGGATACGCAGTATTTT.

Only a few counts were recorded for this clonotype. The CDR3 loop is CASSVAGRADSGANVLTF. CDR3 coding DNA: TGTGCCAGCAGCGTAGCTGGCAGGGCAGACTCTGGGGCCAACGTCCTGACTTTC. This chain links TRBV9 with TRBJ2-6, with a tentative D call TRBD1 (5 bases). CDR1 and CDR2 from the germline V gene are SGDLS and YYNGEE. V lost 0 bases and J lost 0, with 13 bases in between. The CDR3 length is 18 residues.